This note documents a single TCR beta chain sequence. These data belong to a study of cytomegalovirus exposure and HLA in healthy donors. Between the trimmed V and J ends, which lost 0 bases and 6 bases, there was a span of 15 bases. Germline CDR1 reads SEHNR; CDR2 reads FQNEAQ (reference sequence). The CDR3 length is 17 residues. Only in-frame clones appear in the TCRdb table, and some are missing; sequencing was by immunoSEQ multiplex PCR. This table has about 86,000 clones, about 92% appearing once. What was sequenced was PBMCs. The sequence came from a man aged 18 to 29 in good health and CMV-seronegative. The chain is built from TRBV7-9 and TRBJ1-6; D possibly corresponds to TRBD1 (6 bases). CDR3 bases: TGTGCCAGCAGCTTAGCGGCTACGGACAGTAGTAATTCACCCCTCCACTTT. This encodes CASSLAATDSSNSPLHF.